This T cell receptor beta chain is from a study of shared clonotypes between healthy human individuals. Remarks on this clone: Antigen unknown.

Deep was the level at which the assay was run. Splitting of each subset's genomic DNA was done evenly across several immunoSEQ plates. Sequencing was performed with immunoSEQ multiplex PCR; in TCRdb, only in-frame clones are kept and a portion is missing. Of fewer than 600,000 clones in the sample, less than 85% are singletons; the top ten hold about an eighth. The germline CDR1 and CDR2 sequences are MNHEY and SMNVEV (reference sequence). The CDR3 extends over 12 amino acids. V lost 8 bases and J 3 bases, leaving 10 bases between the germline ends. Findings and caveats of the study: Since donors were few, the genetic and exposure-history diversity represented was limited.

Donors were healthy HIV-negative adults without recent acute infections or vaccinations. The receptor was derived from a woman aged 40 to 55 in good health. Some clones in this sample may be carry-over from other donors' samples. This chain joins TRBV27 and TRBJ1-1; D unclear. The sequencing sample was made of PBMCs. In DNA, the CDR3 is TGTGCCAGCCCTCCCTTGGACACTGAAGCTTTCTTT. Protein sequence: CASPPLDTEAFF.